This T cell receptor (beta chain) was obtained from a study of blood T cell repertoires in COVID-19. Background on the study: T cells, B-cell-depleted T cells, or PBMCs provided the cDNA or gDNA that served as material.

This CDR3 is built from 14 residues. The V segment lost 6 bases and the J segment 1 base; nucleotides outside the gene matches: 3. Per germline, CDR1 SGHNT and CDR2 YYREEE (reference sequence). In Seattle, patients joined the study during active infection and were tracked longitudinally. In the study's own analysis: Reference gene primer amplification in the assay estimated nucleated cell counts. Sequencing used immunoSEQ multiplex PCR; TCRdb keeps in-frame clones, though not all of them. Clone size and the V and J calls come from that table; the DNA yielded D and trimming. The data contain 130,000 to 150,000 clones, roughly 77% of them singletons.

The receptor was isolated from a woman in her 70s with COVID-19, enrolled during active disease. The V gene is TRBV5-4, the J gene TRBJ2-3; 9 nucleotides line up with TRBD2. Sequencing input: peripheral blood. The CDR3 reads CASTQRGGTDTQYF. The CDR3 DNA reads TGTGCCAGCACCCAGCGGGGGGGCACAGATACGCAGTATTTT.